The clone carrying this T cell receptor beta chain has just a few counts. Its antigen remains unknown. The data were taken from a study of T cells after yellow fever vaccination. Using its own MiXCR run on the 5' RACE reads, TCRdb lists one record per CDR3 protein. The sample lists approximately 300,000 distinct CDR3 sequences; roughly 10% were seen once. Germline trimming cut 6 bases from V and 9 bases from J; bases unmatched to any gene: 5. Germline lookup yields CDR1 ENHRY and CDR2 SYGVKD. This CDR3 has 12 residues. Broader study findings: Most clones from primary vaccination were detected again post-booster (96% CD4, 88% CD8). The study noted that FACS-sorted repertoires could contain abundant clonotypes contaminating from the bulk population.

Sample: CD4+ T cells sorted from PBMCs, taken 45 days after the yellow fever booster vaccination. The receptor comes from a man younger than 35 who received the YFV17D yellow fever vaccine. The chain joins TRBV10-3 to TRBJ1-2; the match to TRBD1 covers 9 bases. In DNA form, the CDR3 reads TGTGCCATCAGCCGGACAGGGGCTCGCTACACCTTC. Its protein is CAISRTGARYTF.